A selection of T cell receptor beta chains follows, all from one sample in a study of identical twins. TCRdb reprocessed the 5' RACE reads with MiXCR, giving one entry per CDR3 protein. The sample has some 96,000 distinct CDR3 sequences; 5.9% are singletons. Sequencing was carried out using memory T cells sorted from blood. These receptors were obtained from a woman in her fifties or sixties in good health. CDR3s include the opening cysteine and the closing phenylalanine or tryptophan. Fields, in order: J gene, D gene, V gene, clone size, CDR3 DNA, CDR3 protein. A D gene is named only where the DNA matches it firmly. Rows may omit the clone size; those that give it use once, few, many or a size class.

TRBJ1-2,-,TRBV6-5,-,TGTGCCAGCACCCAAGCCCCGGGGTATGGCTACACCTTC,CASTQAPGYGYTF
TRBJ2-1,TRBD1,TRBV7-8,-,TGTGCCAGCATAGGGTACAGGGGCCATGAGCAGTTCTTC,CASIGYRGHEQFF
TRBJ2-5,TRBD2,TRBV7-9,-,TGTGCCAGCAGCTCGCCCGGGACTTACGGGGGGGAGACCCAGTACTTC,CASSSPGTYGGETQYF
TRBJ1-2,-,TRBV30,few,TGTGCCTGGAGTGTACGGGACGGAAACTATGGCTACACCTTC,CAWSVRDGNYGYTF
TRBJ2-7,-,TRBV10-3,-,TGTGCCATCCGACCGGACCCGGGGGAGCAGTACTTC,CAIRPDPGEQYF
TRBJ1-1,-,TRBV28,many,TGTGCCAGCATCCTACTTGGGGTGAACACTGAAGCTTTCTTT,CASILLGVNTEAFF
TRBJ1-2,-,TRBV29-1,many,TGCAGCGTTGACAGGGTGGTTGGCTACACCTTC,CSVDRVVGYTF
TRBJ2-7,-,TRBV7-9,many,TGTGCCAGCAGCTTAGCAGGGAGGGGGTACGAGCAGTACTTC,CASSLAGRGYEQYF
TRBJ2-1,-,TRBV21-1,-,TGTGCCAGCATAAGGGTCCAAGGGGGCGAGCAGTTCTTC,CASIRVQGGEQFF
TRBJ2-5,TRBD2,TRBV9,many,TGTGCCAGCAGCGTACGAGCGGGAGGGCCATCAGAGACCCAGTACTTC,CASSVRAGGPSETQYF
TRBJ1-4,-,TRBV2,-,TGTGCCAGCAGTACTTATAATGAAAAACTGTTTTTT,CASSTYNEKLFF
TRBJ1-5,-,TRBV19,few,TGTGCCAGTAATATACCCCAGGGGTGGCAGCCCCAGCATTTT,CASNIPQGWQPQHF
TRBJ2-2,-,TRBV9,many,TGTGCCAGCAGCTACCACCCAGACGGAGGGCACACCGGGGAGCTGTTTTTT,CASSYHPDGGHTGELFF
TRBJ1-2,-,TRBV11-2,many,TGTGCCAGCAGCTTACCAGGAGATTATTCCTATGGCTACACCTTC,CASSLPGDYSYGYTF
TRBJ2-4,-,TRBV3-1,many,TGTGCCAGCAGCCAAGACAGGCCGCGGGGGCGTGTCAAAAACATTCAGTACTTC,CASSQDRPRGRVKNIQYF
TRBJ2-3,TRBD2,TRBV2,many,TGTGCCAGCGGTAGCGGGAGGTCAGATACGCAGTATTTT,CASGSGRSDTQYF
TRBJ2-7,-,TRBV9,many,TGTGCCAGCAGCGTAGGAGGTAGCTACGAGCAGTACTTC,CASSVGGSYEQYF
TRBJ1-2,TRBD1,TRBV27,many,TGTGCCAGCAGTTTAGTTGGACAGGGAGCCGCTAACTATGGCTACACCTTC,CASSLVGQGAANYGYTF
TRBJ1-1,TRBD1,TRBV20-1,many,TGCAGTGCTCCCGGACAGGGCACTGAAGCTTTCTTT,CSAPGQGTEAFF
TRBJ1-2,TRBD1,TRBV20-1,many,TGCAGTGCTAGAGTTGACAGGGGTAAAGGCTACACCTTC,CSARVDRGKGYTF
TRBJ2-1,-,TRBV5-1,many,TGCGCCAGCAGCTTGAACGAACACAATGAGCAGTTCTTC,CASSLNEHNEQFF
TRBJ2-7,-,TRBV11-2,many,TGTGCCAGCAGCTTAGAACGCGGGACAGACTACGAGCAGTACTTC,CASSLERGTDYEQYF
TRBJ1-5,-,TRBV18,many,TGTGCCAGCTCGGGGAACAATCAGCCCCAGCATTTT,CASSGNNQPQHF
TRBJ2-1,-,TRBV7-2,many,TGTGCCAGCAGCTTAAAGGGTACACAGGCTTACAGTATCCAGTTCTTC,CASSLKGTQAYSIQFF
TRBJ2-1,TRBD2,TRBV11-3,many,TGTGCCAGCGGACTAGCGGGTAATGAGCAGTTCTTC,CASGLAGNEQFF
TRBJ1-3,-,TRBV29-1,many,TGCAGCGTGAACAGGGAGATAAACACCATATATTTT,CSVNREINTIYF
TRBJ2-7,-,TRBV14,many,TGTGCCAGCAGCCATACCTACGAGCAGTACTTC,CASSHTYEQYF
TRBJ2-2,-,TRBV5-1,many,TGCGCCAGCAGCTTGACGCGGGGAACGTATAACACCGGGGAGCTGTTTTTT,CASSLTRGTYNTGELFF
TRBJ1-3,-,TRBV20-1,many,TGCAGTGCCCGGACGGATACGGAAACAGCCATATATTTT,CSARTDTETAIYF
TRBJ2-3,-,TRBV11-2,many,TGTGCCACCCGAACAGGGCGCACAGATACGCAGTATTTT,CATRTGRTDTQYF
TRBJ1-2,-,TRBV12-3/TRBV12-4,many,TGTGCCAGCAGTTCTTTGACAGCCTATGGCTACACCTTC,CASSSLTAYGYTF
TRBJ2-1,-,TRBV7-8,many,TGTGCCAGCAGCTCCGGGAGAAATGAGCAGTTCTTC,CASSSGRNEQFF
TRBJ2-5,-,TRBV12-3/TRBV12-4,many,TGTGCCAGCAGTTTCGGCGGGCCGGAGACCCAGTACTTC,CASSFGGPETQYF
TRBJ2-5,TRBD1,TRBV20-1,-,TGCAGTGCTTGGGGACAGGGAGAGACCCAGTACTTC,CSAWGQGETQYF
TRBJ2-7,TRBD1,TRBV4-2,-,TGTGCCAGCAGCCAGGAAAAAGCCGGGACAGGGAACGAGCAGTACTTC,CASSQEKAGTGNEQYF
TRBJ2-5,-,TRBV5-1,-,TGCGCCAGCAGCTTGGAGTGGTCCCAAGAGACCCAGTACTTC,CASSLEWSQETQYF
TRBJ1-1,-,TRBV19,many,TGTGCCAGTAGTATACGTCGGGGGGCTGAAGCTTTCTTT,CASSIRRGAEAFF
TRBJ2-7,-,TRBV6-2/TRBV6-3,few,TGTGCCAGCAGTCTCACTCAGGGGACCCCCTCCTACGAGCAGTACTTC,CASSLTQGTPSYEQYF
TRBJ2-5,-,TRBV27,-,TGTGCCAGCAGGAGGGTAGGGCAGGGTATCGGGAGAGGGCAAGAGACCCAGTACTTC,CASRRVGQGIGRGQETQYF
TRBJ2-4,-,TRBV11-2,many,TGTGCCAGCAGCTCGTACAGTGGAAGTAAAAACATTCAGTACTTC,CASSSYSGSKNIQYF
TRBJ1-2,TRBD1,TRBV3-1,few,TGTGCCAGCAGCCAAAAGGGGGCTGGAGGCTACACCTTC,CASSQKGAGGYTF
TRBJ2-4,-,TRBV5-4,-,TGTGCCAGCAGCTCAGGGGTTAGCCTAGCCAAAAACATTCAGTACTTC,CASSSGVSLAKNIQYF
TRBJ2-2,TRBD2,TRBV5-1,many,TGCGCCAGCAGCGGAGGACTAGCCAGAAGTTTGCAGGGCACCGGGGAGCTGTTTTTT,CASSGGLARSLQGTGELFF
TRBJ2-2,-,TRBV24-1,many,TGTGCCACCAGTGCTCCGACCGGGGAGCTGTTTTTT,CATSAPTGELFF
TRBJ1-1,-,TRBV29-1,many,TGCAGCGTTGGCCCGGGACCGATGAACACTGAAGCTTTCTTT,CSVGPGPMNTEAFF
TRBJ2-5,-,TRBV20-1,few,TGCAGTGCATCGGACGTTCAAGAGACCCAGTACTTC,CSASDVQETQYF
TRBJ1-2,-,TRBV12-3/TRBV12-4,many,TGTGCCAGCAGGGGACAAGGAGTGGGATATGGCTACACCTTC,CASRGQGVGYGYTF
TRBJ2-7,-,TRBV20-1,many,TGCAGTGCTAGAGATTTACAGGGCTACGAGCAGTACTTC,CSARDLQGYEQYF
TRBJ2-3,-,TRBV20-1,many,TGCAGTGCTAGACCGACACTCACAGATACGCAGTATTTT,CSARPTLTDTQYF
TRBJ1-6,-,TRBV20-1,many,TGCAGTGCTATTGAATATTCGGATTCACCCCTCCACTTT,CSAIEYSDSPLHF
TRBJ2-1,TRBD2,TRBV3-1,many,TGTGCCAGCAGCCAAGACCCCCGGGACTATCAACTCTTC,CASSQDPRDYQLF
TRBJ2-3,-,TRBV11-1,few,TGTGCCAGCAGCCCCAGACCAGGGAGCACAGATACGCAGTATTTT,CASSPRPGSTDTQYF
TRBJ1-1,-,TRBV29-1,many,TGCAGCGTCCTCGGAGCTGACGGAGCTTTCTTT,CSVLGADGAFF
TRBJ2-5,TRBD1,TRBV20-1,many,TGCAGTGCTTTGACTCCGGGACAGGGGGCGGAGACCCAGTACTTC,CSALTPGQGAETQYF
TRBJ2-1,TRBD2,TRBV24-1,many,TGTGCCACCAGTGATGGGCCTACTAGCGGACCCTACAATGAGCAGTTCTTC,CATSDGPTSGPYNEQFF
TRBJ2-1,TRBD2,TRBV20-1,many,TGCAGTGCTAGCGGGGACTACCGGAGCTCCTACAATGAGCAGTTCTTC,CSASGDYRSSYNEQFF